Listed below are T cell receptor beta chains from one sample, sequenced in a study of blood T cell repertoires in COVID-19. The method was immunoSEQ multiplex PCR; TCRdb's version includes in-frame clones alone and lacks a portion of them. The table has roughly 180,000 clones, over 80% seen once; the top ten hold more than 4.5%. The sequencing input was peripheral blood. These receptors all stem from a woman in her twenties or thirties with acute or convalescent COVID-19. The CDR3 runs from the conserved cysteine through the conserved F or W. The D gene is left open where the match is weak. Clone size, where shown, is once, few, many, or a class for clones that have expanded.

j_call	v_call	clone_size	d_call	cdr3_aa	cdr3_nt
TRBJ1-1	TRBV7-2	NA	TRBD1	CASSRDRIQTEAFF	TGTGCCAGCAGCCGGGACAGGATCCAAACTGAAGCTTTCTTT
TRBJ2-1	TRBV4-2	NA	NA	CASSQDPPTSYNEQFF	TGTGCCAGCAGCCAAGATCCCCCCACAAGTTACAATGAGCAGTTCTTC
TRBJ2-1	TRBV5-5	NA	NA	CARQGEGYNEQFF	TGTGCCAGACAGGGTGAGGGGTACAATGAGCAGTTCTTC
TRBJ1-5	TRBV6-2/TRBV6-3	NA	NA	CASSYASGFSQPQHF	TGTGCCAGCAGTTACGCGTCGGGGTTCAGCCAGCCCCAGCATTTT
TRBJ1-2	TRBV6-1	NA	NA	CASSDPIQGNYGYTF	TGTGCCAGCAGTGACCCGATACAGGGTAACTATGGCTACACCTTC
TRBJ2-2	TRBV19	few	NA	CASRQGNTYTGELFF	TGTGCCAGTAGACAGGGAAATACCTACACCGGGGAGCTGTTTTTT
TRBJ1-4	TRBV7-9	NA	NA	CASSLTGFEKLFF	TGTGCCAGCAGCTTGACAGGTTTTGAAAAACTGTTTTTT
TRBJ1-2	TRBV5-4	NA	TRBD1	CASSRTGANYGYTF	TGTGCCAGCAGCCGGACAGGTGCAAACTATGGCTACACCTTC
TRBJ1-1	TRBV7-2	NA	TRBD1	CASSPTRGANTEAFF	TGTGCCAGCAGCCCTACCAGGGGGGCTAACACTGAAGCTTTCTTT
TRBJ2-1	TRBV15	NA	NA	CATSRLEGGRREQFF	TGTGCCACCAGCAGACTGGAGGGAGGTCGCCGTGAGCAGTTCTTC
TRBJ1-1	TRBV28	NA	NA	CASSFNLVGGGAFF	TGTGCCAGCAGTTTTAATCTTGTGGGTGGAGGGGCTTTCTTT
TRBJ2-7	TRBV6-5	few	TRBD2	CAGASGETYEQYF	TGTGCCGGGGCGAGCGGGGAAACCTACGAGCAGTACTTC
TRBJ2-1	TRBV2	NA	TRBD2	CASSEGLSTYNEQFF	TGTGCCAGCAGTGAGGGACTATCTACCTACAATGAGCAGTTCTTC
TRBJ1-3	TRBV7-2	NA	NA	CASSLGRTAGNTIYF	TGTGCCAGCAGCTTAGGAAGGACAGCTGGAAACACCATATATTTT
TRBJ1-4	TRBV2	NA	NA	CASSETGGRNEKLFF	TGTGCCAGCAGTGAAACGGGGGGGAGGAATGAAAAACTGTTTTTT
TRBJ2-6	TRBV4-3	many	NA	CASSQVLPTGANVLTF	TGCGCCAGCAGCCAAGTATTACCTACTGGGGCCAACGTCCTGACTTTC
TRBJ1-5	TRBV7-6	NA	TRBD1	CASSQSVGQGNNQPQHF	TGTGCCAGCAGCCAATCCGTTGGACAGGGGAACAATCAGCCCCAGCATTTT
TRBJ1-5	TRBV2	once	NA	CASETGYSNQPQHF	TGTGCCAGCGAGACAGGATATAGCAATCAGCCCCAGCATTTT
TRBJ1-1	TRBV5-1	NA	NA	CASSLEGGANTEAFF	TGCGCCAGCAGCTTGGAAGGCGGAGCGAACACTGAAGCTTTCTTT
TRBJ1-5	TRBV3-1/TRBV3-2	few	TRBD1	CASSQGDSHQPQHF	TGTGCCAGCAGCCAAGGGGACAGCCATCAGCCCCAGCATTTT
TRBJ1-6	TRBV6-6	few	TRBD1	CASSSGQGTNSPLHF	TGTGCCAGCAGCTCTGGACAGGGGACAAATTCACCCCTCCACTTT
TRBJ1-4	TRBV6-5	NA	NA	CASGEHRPGGEKLFF	TGTGCCAGCGGGGAGCACAGACCTGGAGGTGAAAAACTGTTTTTT
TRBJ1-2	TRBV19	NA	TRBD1	CASSIGTGSGAYGYTF	TGTGCCAGTAGTATAGGGACAGGGTCTGGCGCCTATGGCTACACCTTC
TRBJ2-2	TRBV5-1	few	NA	CASSLEWGHGELFF	TGCGCCAGCAGCTTGGAGTGGGGGCACGGGGAGCTGTTTTTT
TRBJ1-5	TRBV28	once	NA	CASSFGANQPQHF	TGTGCCAGCAGTTTTGGGGCCAATCAGCCCCAGCATTTT
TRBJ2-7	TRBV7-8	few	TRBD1	CASSRVGQFYEQYF	TGTGCCAGCAGCCGAGTGGGACAGTTCTACGAGCAGTACTTC
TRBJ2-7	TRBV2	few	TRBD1	CASSRQQGAAYEQYF	TGTGCCAGCAGCCGACAACAGGGGGCTGCCTACGAGCAGTACTTC
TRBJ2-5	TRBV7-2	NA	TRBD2	CASSLASGSGETQYF	TGTGCCAGCAGCTTGGCTAGCGGGAGTGGGGAGACCCAGTACTTC
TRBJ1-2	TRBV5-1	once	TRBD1	CASSVGQTYGYTF	TGCGCCAGCAGCGTGGGACAGACCTATGGCTACACCTTC
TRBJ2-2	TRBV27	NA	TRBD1	CATGVTGELFF	TGTGCGACAGGGGTGACCGGGGAGCTGTTTTTT
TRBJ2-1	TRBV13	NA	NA	CASSFRRYNEQFF	TGTGCCAGCAGCTTCCGCAGGTACAATGAGCAGTTCTTC
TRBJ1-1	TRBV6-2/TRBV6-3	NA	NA	CASSWAFTEAFF	TGTGCCAGCAGTTGGGCATTTACTGAAGCTTTCTTT
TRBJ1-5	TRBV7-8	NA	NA	CASSPAQGPSNQPQHF	TGTGCCAGCAGCCCCGCACAGGGCCCTAGCAATCAGCCCCAGCATTTT
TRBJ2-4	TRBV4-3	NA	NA	CASSQDIMAPKNIQYF	TGCGCCAGCAGCCAAGATATCATGGCCCCCAAAAACATTCAGTACTTC
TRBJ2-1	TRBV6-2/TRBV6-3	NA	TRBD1	CASSYRDRGYNEQFF	TGTGCCAGCAGTTACCGCGACAGGGGATACAATGAGCAGTTCTTC
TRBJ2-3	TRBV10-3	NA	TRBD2	CATRTSGGVSADTQYF	TGTGCCACCCGGACTAGCGGGGGGGTGTCGGCAGATACGCAGTATTTT
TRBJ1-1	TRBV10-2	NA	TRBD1	CASSEWTGGLNTEAFF	TGCGCCAGCAGTGAGTGGACAGGGGGTTTGAACACTGAAGCTTTCTTT
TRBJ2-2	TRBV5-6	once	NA	CASSSLPAGANTGELFF	TGTGCCAGCAGCTCCCTCCCAGCGGGCGCTAACACCGGGGAGCTGTTTTTT
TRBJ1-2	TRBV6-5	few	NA	CASSYGFGRGRGYTF	TGTGCCAGCAGTTACGGATTCGGCAGGGGACGAGGCTACACCTTC
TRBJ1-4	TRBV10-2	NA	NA	CASSQRAAATEKLFF	TGCGCCAGCTCCCAGCGGGCCGCCGCGACGGAAAAACTGTTTTTT
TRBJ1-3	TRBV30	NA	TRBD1	CAWGQGNTIYF	TGTGCCTGGGGACAGGGGAACACCATATATTTT
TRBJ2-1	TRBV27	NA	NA	CASSLRAWGEQFF	TGTGCCAGCAGTTTGAGGGCATGGGGTGAGCAGTTCTTC
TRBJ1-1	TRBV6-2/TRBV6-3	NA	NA	CASSYSKSGEAFF	TGTGCCAGCAGTTACTCGAAGTCCGGTGAAGCTTTCTTT
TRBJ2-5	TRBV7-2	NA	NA	CASSLVPHRPRETQYF	TGTGCCAGCAGCTTAGTGCCCCACAGGCCCAGAGAGACCCAGTACTTC
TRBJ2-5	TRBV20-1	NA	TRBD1	CSMDREETQYF	TGCAGTATGGACAGGGAGGAGACCCAGTACTTC
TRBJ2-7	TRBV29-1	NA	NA	CSVEGEGAYEQYF	TGCAGCGTTGAAGGGGAGGGGGCCTACGAGCAGTACTTC
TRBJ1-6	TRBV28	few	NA	CASSFLRGNSPLHF	TGTGCCAGCAGTTTCTTAAGGGGGAATTCACCCCTCCACTTT
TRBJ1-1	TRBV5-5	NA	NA	CASSFYQGRSAEAFF	TGTGCCAGCAGTTTTTACCAGGGGCGAAGCGCTGAAGCTTTCTTT
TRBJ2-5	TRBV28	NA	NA	CASSLSGTPGTQYF	TGTGCCAGCAGTTTGTCCGGGACACCAGGGACCCAGTACTTC
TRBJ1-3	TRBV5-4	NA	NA	CASSRSSGNTIYF	TGTGCCAGCAGCCGGAGCTCTGGAAACACCATATATTTT